These 8 T cell receptor beta chains were all obtained from the same sample, sequenced in a study of blood T cell repertoires in COVID-19 (dated by TCRdb to the early 2020s). Receptors were amplified or captured by the immunoSEQ multiplex PCR assay. Sourced from immuneACCESS, this table was stored by TCRdb with only in-frame sequences that have V and J called. A share of the clones is absent; for the studies checked, an unresolved V gene accounts for under half, and the remainder has no known explanation. Here the sample has under 150,000 clones; about 86% occur a single time. The ten largest clones represent around 8% of the sample. Sequenced input: peripheral blood. All receptors come from an older woman with active or convalescent COVID-19.

This clone showed up just a few times. This chain links TRBV6-2 or TRBV6-3 with TRBJ2-3; D is uncertain. The CDR3 is made up of 13 amino acids. Trimming pared 2 bases from V and 5 bases from J, leaving 8 bases between. Germline lookup yields CDR1 MNHEY and CDR2 SVGEGT. CDR3 in DNA: TGTGCCAGCAGTTACCTCCTCGGAGATACGCAGTATTTT. Its translation: CASSYLLGDTQYF.

The rearrangement uses TRBV3-1 (or the pseudogene TRBV3-2) and TRBJ2-1; 10 bases line up with TRBD2. The length of the CDR3 is 18 residues. V trimming: 0 bases; J trimming: 2 bases; junction bases outside the gene matches: 7. CDR1 is LGHDT and CDR2 is YNNKEL in the germline V gene (reference sequence). The CDR3 sequence: CASSQERASGRPYNEQFF. The CDR3 bases are TGTGCCAGCAGCCAAGAAAGGGCTAGCGGGAGACCCTACAATGAGCAGTTCTTC.

This sequence joins TRBV7-9 and TRBJ2-5; TRBD2 might be the D (5 bases). The CDR3 totals 14 residues. Germline CDR1 SEHNR, CDR2 FQNEAQ (reference sequence). The V gene lost 2 bases and the J gene lost 1 base, with 8 bases spanning the gap. The CDR3 sequence: CASSLQAVQETQYF. The CDR3, as DNA: TGTGCCAGCAGCTTACAAGCGGTCCAAGAGACCCAGTACTTC.

This chain joins TRBV15 and TRBJ1-2; 7 nucleotides line up with TRBD1. The V segment lost 3 bases and the J segment 6 bases; nucleotides outside the gene matches: 10. This CDR3 is 15 amino acids long. Germline assignment: CDR1 LNHNV and CDR2 YYDKDF (reference sequence). In nucleotides, the CDR3 is TGTGCCACCAGCAGTGGGTTAGGGGGCAGGAATGGCTACACCTTC. Protein product: CATSSGLGGRNGYTF.

The chain uses TRBV27 and TRBJ2-3; D possibly corresponds to TRBD1 (5 bases). V was clipped by 8 bases and J by 2 bases, with 11 bases between them. The CDR3 runs to 13 residues. Germline lookup yields CDR1 MNHEY and CDR2 SMNVEV (reference sequence). CDR3 sequence: CASRTGTTDTQYF. In DNA form, the CDR3 reads TGTGCCAGCCGAACAGGCACCACAGATACGCAGTATTTT.

The CDR3 spells CASSLGSGDIYEQYF. The CDR3 DNA follows: TGTGCCAGCAGCTTGGGTAGCGGGGATATCTACGAGCAGTACTTC. The chain carries TRBV11-2 and TRBJ2-7; 8 bases agree with TRBD2. Germline V lookup: CDR1 SGHAT, CDR2 FQNNGV. With V trimmed by 3 bases and J by 3 bases, 7 bases remained unmatched. This CDR3 is 15 amino acids long.

This rearrangement joins TRBV30 to TRBJ2-1; D may be TRBD1 (6 bases). The CDR3 runs to 15 residues. CDR1 GTSNPN and CDR2 SVGIG come from the germline V gene (reference sequence). V was cut by 4 bases and J by 4 bases, with 17 bases left in between. CDR3 bases: TGTGCCTGGATCCCTCTGGGGGCGCTTTACAATGAGCAGTTCTTC. Its translation: CAWIPLGALYNEQFF.

The chain combines TRBV5-1 with TRBJ2-4, with D possibly matching TRBD2 (6 bases). Germline CDR1 and CDR2: SGHRS and YFSETQ. V was pared by 4 bases and J by 6 bases, with 14 bases between. There are 14 residues in the CDR3. CDR3 DNA: TGCGCCAGCAGCCCCTTTACCGGGGGAAACATTCAGTACTTC. Translated, it gives CASSPFTGGNIQYF.